This entry concerns a single T cell receptor (beta chain). This sample stems from a study of blood T cell repertoires in COVID-19. In the study overall: COVID-19 samples, acute and convalescent, were from the United States, Italy and Spain. The analysed material was cDNA or gDNA that came from T cells, B-cell-depleted T cells, or PBMCs.

The data were produced by immunoSEQ multiplex PCR, yet TCRdb's version contains in-frame clones alone and is incomplete. The sample consists of about 380,000 clones, 85% of them appearing once. Germline assignment: CDR1 SEHNR and CDR2 FQNEAQ (reference sequence). Trimming took 1 base from V and 2 from J; bases not matched to a gene: 6. The CDR3 totals 16 residues. The sequenced sample consisted of peripheral blood. The chain combines TRBV7-9 with TRBJ2-7; 9 nucleotides match TRBD2. The origin of this receptor is a woman between 18 and 29 years old with acute or convalescent COVID-19. The CDR3 sequence is CASSLGAGGTPYEQYF. CDR3 coding DNA: TGTGCCAGCAGCTTAGGGGCGGGAGGGACCCCCTACGAGCAGTACTTC.